The count of the clone carrying this T cell receptor beta chain is one. Its target is unknown. These data come from a study of T cell repertoires and HLA-DP antigens. About the study: Transduced HeLa cells presented HLA-DP to CD4+ T cells. Donors were two male and one female, aged 18-to-29 to 60-to-69.

Study-level results: Total CD4+ responders were stimulated by HeLa antigen-presenting cells.

Libraries were prepared by immunoSEQ multiplex PCR; TCRdb keeps only in-frame clonotypes and omits some of them. In the table there are about 73,000 clones, around 80% of which are singletons. With V trimmed by 6 bases and J by 1 base, 0 bases remained unmatched. The CDR3 is 13 amino acids. Per germline, CDR1 SNHLY and CDR2 FYNNEI. This chain joins TRBV2 and TRBJ1-1, with TRBD1 identical over 9 bases. The sequence came from a man between 60 and 70 years old in good health and CMV-seronegative. The sequenced material came from CD4+ T cells from PBMCs. DNA for the CDR3: TGTGCCAGCAGGGGACAGGGGAACACTGAAGCTTTCTTT. Amino acid sequence: CASRGQGNTEAFF.